This note documents a single TCR beta chain sequence. Its cognate antigen is unknown. The sample belongs to a study of shared clonotypes between healthy human individuals. Study-level results: Only blood underwent sampling, and tissue repertoires likely differ. Few donors restricted represented genetic and exposure-history diversity.

Deep level was the assay's run setting. Every immunoSEQ plate was one replicate of a subset's evenly spread DNA. TCRdb's table, derived via immunoSEQ multiplex PCR, lists solely in-frame clones and lacks some. Here the sample spans under 1,100,000 clones, approximately 78% being singletons. From germline, CDR1 is GTSNPN and CDR2 SVGIG (reference sequence). Trimming cost V 1 base and J 0 bases, with 7 bases left between them. The CDR3 consists of 14 residues. The source is a man aged 18 to 35 in good health. Some clones in this sample may be carry-over from other donors' samples. Source material: memory CD4+ T cells from PBMCs. Subset noted: CD45RA-negative fraction. V usage is TRBV30 and J usage is TRBJ1-3; D remains unclear. The CDR3 loop is CAWSGVSSGNTIYF. The CDR3 nucleotides read TGTGCCTGGAGTGGGGTTAGCTCTGGAAACACCATATATTTT.